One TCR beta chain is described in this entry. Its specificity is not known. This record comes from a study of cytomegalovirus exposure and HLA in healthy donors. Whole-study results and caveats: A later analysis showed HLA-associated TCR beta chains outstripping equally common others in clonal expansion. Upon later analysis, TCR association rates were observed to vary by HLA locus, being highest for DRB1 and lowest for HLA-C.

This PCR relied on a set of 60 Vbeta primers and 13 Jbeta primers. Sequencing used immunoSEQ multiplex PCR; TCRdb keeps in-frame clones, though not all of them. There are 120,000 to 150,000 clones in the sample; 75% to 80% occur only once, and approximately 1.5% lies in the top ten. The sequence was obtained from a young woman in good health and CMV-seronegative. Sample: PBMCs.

The CDR3 region is CASRETVNTEAFF. The CDR3 nucleotides are TGTGCCAGCAGAGAGACAGTGAACACTGAAGCTTTCTTT. V and J are TRBV14 and TRBJ1-1; TRBD1 might be the D (5 bases). The germline V gene has CDR1 SGHDN and CDR2 FVKESK. The ends were cut back, 6 bases at V and 0 bases at J, with 8 bases in the middle. The CDR3 runs 13 residues.